Presented here are 25 T cell receptor beta chains from one specimen sequenced in a study of blood T cell repertoires in COVID-19. Assay used: immunoSEQ multiplex PCR; TCRdb lists only in-frame clones, some missing. The repertoire holds approximately 7,000 clones, approximately 88% seen once, with roughly 23% in the top ten. Source material: peripheral blood. These TCRs come from a human donor in a cohort sampled during active COVID-19.

Comments on this clone: Its ends do not fully match the called genes, so a read error is possible. The rearrangement links TRBV5-1 to TRBJ2-7, with D unclear. CDR3 length: 14 residues. CDR1 SGHRS and CDR2 YFSETQ come from the germline V gene. The CDR3 DNA reads TGCGCCAGCAGCTTGGGGCACCCATCCTCCGAGCAGTACTTC. This gives the protein CASSLGHPSSEQYF.

The chain links TRBV6-2 or TRBV6-3 to TRBJ2-1, with D tentatively TRBD1 (7 bases). The CDR3 extends over 19 amino acids. Trimming removed 0 bases from V and 7 bases from J, with 25 bases in between. CDR1 is MNHEY, CDR2 SVGEGT, per germline. CDR3 protein: CASSYSAAGGMAGSNEQFF. The CDR3 nucleotides read TGTGCCAGCAGTTACTCGGCGGCAGGGGGGATGGCGGGATCAAATGAGCAGTTCTTC.

This chain links TRBV19 with TRBJ2-4, with D hard to call. The V and J ends lost 4 bases and 0 bases respectively, with 4 bases between them. This CDR3 spans 13 amino acids. Germline V gene lookup returns CDR1 LNHDA and CDR2 SQIVND (reference sequence). CDR3 protein: CASSNLAKNIQYF. Here the CDR3 DNA reads TGTGCCAGTAGTAATCTAGCCAAAAACATTCAGTACTTC.

V is TRBV5-5 and J is TRBJ1-4; 10 bases agree with TRBD1. V shed 2 bases and J 8 bases; nucleotides not matched to a gene: 6. CDR3 length: 15 residues. Germline CDR1 reads SGHKS; CDR2 reads YYEKEE (reference sequence). The CDR3 region is CASSFTGTGAEKLFF. CDR3 nucleotide sequence: TGTGCCAGCAGCTTTACCGGGACAGGGGCCGAAAAACTGTTTTTT.

In its sample, this clone was seen a few times. CDR3: CASSLSQGWGPNEQFF. For the CDR3, the DNA is TGTGCCAGCAGCCTATCCCAGGGGTGGGGGCCCAATGAGCAGTTCTTC. V and J are TRBV7-9 and TRBJ2-1; the D gene is possibly TRBD1 (6 bases). V was cut by 5 bases and J by 6 bases, with 20 bases left in between. In germline, CDR1 is SEHNR, CDR2 FQNEAQ (reference sequence). The CDR3 has 16 residues. The complete variable domain, with remaining parts taken from reference TRBV7-9 and TRBJ2-1, reads DTGVSQNPRHKITKRGQNVTFRCDPISEHNRLYWYRQTLGQGPEFLTYFQNEAQLEKSRLLSDRFSAERPKGSFSTLEIQRTEQGDSAMYLCASSLSQGWGPNEQFFGPGTRLTVL.

This clone was counted a single time. The V gene is TRBV6-6, the J gene TRBJ2-5; D is perhaps TRBD1 (6 bases). The germline V and J ends were trimmed by 5 bases and 2 bases, with 21 bases remaining between them. This CDR3 comprises 17 residues. Germline CDR1 MNHNY, CDR2 SVGAGI (reference sequence). The CDR3 spells CASSPARGTVWQETQYF. The CDR3 DNA follows: TGTGCCAGCAGTCCAGCGAGGGGGACCGTGTGGCAAGAGACCCAGTACTTC.

V is TRBV19 and J is TRBJ1-5; D uncertain. The CDR3 runs to 13 residues. Germline lookup yields CDR1 LNHDA and CDR2 SQIVND (reference sequence). Trimming shortened V by 5 bases and J by 7 bases, and 12 bases separated the two germline ends. The CDR3 DNA sequence: TGTGCCAGTAGTGGTAAAGCAAGACAGCCCCAGCATTTT. It yields the protein CASSGKARQPQHF.

V usage is TRBV7-3 and J usage is TRBJ2-1, with 9 bases fitting TRBD2. Germline CDR1 SGHTA, CDR2 FQGTGA. Germline trimming cut 3 bases from V and 7 bases from J; bases unmatched to any gene: 7. The CDR3 is 15 amino acids. For the CDR3, the DNA is TGTGCCAGCAGCTTTAGCGGGAGCGTTTTGAATGAGCAGTTCTTC. The encoded protein is CASSFSGSVLNEQFF.

The CDR3 region is CASRIGGYSNQPQHF. DNA for the CDR3: TGTGCCAGCAGGATAGGGGGCTATAGCAATCAGCCCCAGCATTTT. The J gene is TRBJ1-5, the V gene TRBV6-5; 7 bases match TRBD1. The CDR3 runs to 15 residues. The germline gives CDR1 MNHEY, CDR2 SVGAGI. V dropped 6 bases and J dropped 0; count of bases not matched to a gene: 5.

The chain carries TRBV19 and TRBJ1-5, with D maybe TRBD1 (6 bases). This CDR3 has 16 amino acids. V lost 10 bases and J 3 bases, leaving 22 bases between the germline ends. CDR1 and CDR2 (germline): LNHDA, SQIVND (reference sequence). The chain's CDR3 is CATSGTMRGHNQPQHF. CDR3 in DNA: TGTGCCACCTCCGGGACAATGAGAGGGCACAATCAGCCCCAGCATTTT. Full variable domain (rest looked up from reference TRBV19 and TRBJ1-5): DGGITQSPKYLFRKEGQNVTLSCEQNLNHDAMYWYRQDPGQGLRLIYYSQIVNDFQKGDIAEGYSVSREKKESFPLTVTSAQKNPTAFYLCATSGTMRGHNQPQHFGDGTRLSIL.

This clone showed up just a few times. This chain links TRBV7-9 with TRBJ2-5; D is unresolved. Germline values: CDR1 SEHNR, CDR2 FQNEAQ (reference sequence). The length of the CDR3 is 14 residues. The ends were cut back, 5 bases at V and 3 bases at J, with 13 bases in the middle. In DNA form, the CDR3 reads TGTGCCAGCAGCCCCGGCGGCGTAGAAGAGACCCAGTACTTC. Translation gives CASSPGGVEETQYF.

This clone was seen a single time. The V gene is TRBV7-2, the J gene TRBJ2-1; 14 nucleotides match TRBD2. The CDR3 is 17 residues long. CDR1 and CDR2 (germline): SGHTA, FQGNSA. The V gene end was trimmed by 4 bases and the J gene end by 7 bases; junction bases not matched to a gene: 9. The CDR3 DNA reads as TGTGCCAGCAGCTCCTCCGGGACTAGCGGGGGCAGGAATGAGCAGTTCTTC. Its translation is CASSSSGTSGGRNEQFF.

This clone was picked up one time. J is TRBJ2-5 and V is TRBV4-1; D unclear. The CDR3 has 16 residues. Germline CDR1 reads MGHRA; CDR2 reads YSYEKL. The germline V and J ends were trimmed by 0 bases and 1 base, with 12 bases remaining between them. The CDR3 DNA is TGCGCCAGCAGCCAAGATCTAGGCGCGTTCCAAGAGACCCAGTACTTC. This gives the protein CASSQDLGAFQETQYF.

The chain is built from TRBV10-2 and TRBJ1-4, with 7 bases fitting TRBD1. The V gene's germline CDR1 is WSHSY and CDR2 SAAADI. This CDR3 has 15 residues. V dropped 6 bases and J dropped 2; count of bases not matched to a gene: 6. This chain's CDR3 is CASRVDRATNEKLFF. In DNA, the CDR3 is TGCGCCAGCAGAGTCGACAGGGCGACTAATGAAAAACTGTTTTTT.

The rearrangement links TRBV12-5 to TRBJ2-3; 12 bases fit TRBD2. J lost 5 bases, V lost 1 base, and 4 bases had no gene match. CDR1 and CDR2 from the germline V gene are LGHNT and FRNRAP. CDR3 length equals 16 residues. CDR3 DNA sequence: TGTGCTAGTGGTTTGGGACTAGCGGGGGTCAGAGATACGCAGTATTTT. Encoded protein: CASGLGLAGVRDTQYF.

This clone was detected a few times. The chain uses TRBV2 and TRBJ2-7, with D perhaps TRBD2 (6 bases). Trimming took 6 bases from V and 4 from J, leaving 13 bases between them. This CDR3 is built from 13 residues. Germline V gives CDR1 SNHLY, CDR2 FYNNEI. The CDR3, as DNA: TGTGCCAGCAGGGGGCGGGGCGAGTACGAGCAGTACTTC. Amino acids: CASRGRGEYEQYF.

The chain has TRBV3-1 (or the pseudogene TRBV3-2) and TRBJ1-2; D possibly corresponds to TRBD1 (6 bases). V was cut by 0 bases and J by 4 bases, with 12 bases left in between. This CDR3 contains 15 residues. In germline, CDR1 is LGHDT, CDR2 YNNKEL (reference sequence). The DNA for the CDR3 is TGTGCCAGCAGCCAAGAACCCGACAGGTCCTATGGCTACACCTTC. It codes for CASSQEPDRSYGYTF.

This clone was picked up one time. The genes are TRBV10-3 and TRBJ2-5; D uncertain. Germline CDR1 reads ENHRY; CDR2 reads SYGVKD. Trimming shortened V by 0 bases and J by 0 bases, and 8 bases separated the two germline ends. The CDR3 spans 15 residues. The CDR3 DNA reads TGTGCCATCAGTGAGTCTGGCGGTAACCAAGAGACCCAGTACTTC. Translated, it gives CAISESGGNQETQYF.

CDR3 loop: CASSILQAQGELFF. The CDR3 DNA follows: TGTGCCAGTAGTATACTCCAGGCCCAGGGGGAGCTGTTTTTT. V and J are TRBV19 and TRBJ2-2; D call uncertain. Germline V lookup: CDR1 LNHDA, CDR2 SQIVND (reference sequence). This CDR3 is 14 amino acids long. V lost 2 bases and J 8 bases, leaving 12 bases between the germline ends.

The rearrangement uses TRBV5-6 and TRBJ1-1, with D possibly matching TRBD1 (5 bases). This CDR3 contains 14 residues. Deletions cut 4 bases from V and 8 bases from J, with 18 bases between. Germline CDR1 is SGHDT and CDR2 is YYEEEE. The CDR3 region has the DNA TGTGCCAGCAGCCTCTTTTCGGACACCGCGGAAGCTTTCTTT. Its translation: CASSLFSDTAEAFF.

The chain links TRBV5-1 to TRBJ2-3; the match to TRBD2 covers 11 bases. CDR1 is SGHRS, CDR2 YFSETQ, per germline. After removal of 1 base from V and 1 base from J, the junction contained 8 bases not matched to a gene. The CDR3 loop spans 18 amino acids. CDR3 sequence reads: CASSLTELAGAGTDTQYF. The CDR3 DNA follows: TGCGCCAGCAGCTTGACGGAACTAGCGGGGGCGGGCACAGATACGCAGTATTTT.

CDR3 in DNA: TGTGCCAGCAGCTTAGAGCCGGGATCGGAAGAGACCCAGTACTTC. Translated, it gives CASSLEPGSEETQYF. This chain links TRBV7-2 with TRBJ2-5; D possibly corresponds to TRBD2 (5 bases). The CDR3 is 15 amino acids. Germline lookup yields CDR1 SGHTA and CDR2 FQGNSA. Trimming pared 1 base from V and 3 bases from J, leaving 12 bases between.

J is TRBJ2-7 and V is TRBV15, with D maybe TRBD2 (6 bases). Trimming left V 0 bases short and J 1 base short, with 13 bases between. This CDR3 spans 16 amino acids. Germline V gene data show CDR1 as LNHNV and CDR2 as YYDKDF (reference sequence). CDR3 loop: CATSREGAGWSYEQYF. CDR3 nucleotides: TGTGCCACCAGCAGAGAGGGTGCGGGATGGTCCTACGAGCAGTACTTC.

This clone was counted only a few times. The rearrangement links TRBV5-8 to TRBJ2-1; TRBD2 might be the D (6 bases). CDR1 SGHTS and CDR2 YDEGEE come from the germline V gene. Trimming removed 1 base at V and 10 bases at J, with 21 bases between. The CDR3 length is 16 residues. Written as DNA, the CDR3 is TGTGCCAGCAGCTTGAGTCAGGGCGGGATATCAAGCGAGCAGTTCTTC. Translating gives CASSLSQGGISSEQFF.

The J gene is TRBJ2-2, the V gene TRBV7-3, with 14 bases matching TRBD2. In germline, CDR1 is SGHTA, CDR2 FQGTGA. V dropped 5 bases and J dropped 5; count of bases not matched to a gene: 10. The CDR3 contains 18 residues. DNA of the CDR3: TGTGCCAGCAGCCTGCGGACTAGCGGGAGGAGTGGTACCGGGGAGCTGTTTTTT. Translating gives CASSLRTSGRSGTGELFF.